This section outlines one T cell receptor beta chain sequence together with its context. The antigen it recognizes is unknown. The record has no base qualities; no much larger clone is one base away. Resection was performed on patients in Japan or China between about 2013 and 2017. Histologic diagnosis of each case was confirmed independently by two lung cancer pathologists on H&E slides. Premalignant or tumor cells were enriched for nucleic acid extraction by macro-dissection performed after pathologic assessment. DNA was isolated from FFPE tissue using the AllPrep DNA/RNA FFPE Kit. The germline V gene (reference sequence) yields SEHNR for CDR1 and FQNEAQ for CDR2. The CDR3 contains 19 residues, cysteine and phenylalanine counted. Solely the CDR3 DNA is kept, with 57 bases framed from the first base. V sheds 5 bases and J sheds 2 bases, leaving 26 bases between their ends. The data belong to a study of immune evolution from preneoplasia to lung adenocarcinoma (dated by TCRdb to the early 2020s). Study-level background: HLA loss of heterozygosity was observed in approximately 7%, 15% and 30% of AIS, MIA and ADC lesions, respectively, and was not observed in any AAH lesions. Resected precursor lesions (AAH, AIS, MIA) and invasive adenocarcinomas were each compared against paired morphologically normal lung tissue. The immune data were integrated with whole exome sequencing and methylation data from the same cohort of nodules. POLYSOLVER was used to infer Class I HLA alleles from exome data, and LOHHLA was used to detect allele-specific HLA loss. The sample size was set by how many specimens were available, not by a prior power calculation. The overall cohort comprised under 70 patients with pulmonary nodules who underwent surgical resection. Immune contexture across lung adenocarcinoma precursors and invasive adenocarcinoma was profiled using immune gene expression, TCR sequencing and multiplex immunofluorescence. TCR sequencing data were obtained from 55 or so patients. The study reported that about a hundred samples were used for TCR sequencing.

General study outcomes and caveats: Clonality was highest in normal lung, while later-stage lesions appeared to show lower clonality but higher T cell density and diversity. Findings were based on association rather than direct causation; larger cohorts with long-term follow-up and longitudinal biopsies were deemed needed. Compared with EGFR-mutant or double wild-type lesions, KRAS-mutant nodules had the highest T cell clonality. Because all patients came from Japan and China, whether the findings apply to Western populations was uncertain. Normal lung had the highest top T cell clone frequencies, and these frequencies appeared to fall progressively from AAH through AIS, MIA and invasive adenocarcinoma.

The immunoSEQ hsTCRbeta Kit was used to sequence TCR beta CDR3 regions from DNA. For the original study's pipeline: The ImmunoSEQ Analyzer was used to analyse the TCR sequencing data. T cell clonality was defined as 1 minus Pielou's evenness, as computed on productive rearrangements. The inverse Simpson index, applied to productive templates, was used to measure T cell diversity. T cell density was defined as TCR beta template counts normalized to usable DNA, with usable DNA estimated by amplifying and sequencing housekeeping genes. Two-sided Kruskal-Wallis tests were used to compare TCR metrics between histologic stages. TCRdb limited this immuneACCESS table to in-frame rearrangements with V and J called. A share of clones is missing; checked studies link under half to unresolved V genes, and the rest is unexplained. From that table come the V and J calls and clone size; the DNA was used to work out D and trimming. This sample holds some 5,400 clones; around four fifths were observed only once. Around 3.9% of the sample comes from the top ten.

Material for sequencing was FFPE minimally invasive lung adenocarcinoma tissue. Reading the label with the study, this specimen's cell subset or site is: micro-invasive lung adenocarcinoma (MIA). The sequence was obtained from a person aged 55-80 years with lung adenocarcinoma. Here the chain combines TRBV7-9 and TRBJ2-3, and perhaps TRBD1 as D gene, on 6 matching bases. The sequenced DNA: TGTGCCAGCAGCCCAATATCGGACAGACTTAAAGGGTACACAGATACGCAGTATTTT. Translation gives CASSPISDRLKGYTDTQYF. When the CDR3 is completed using the reference TRBV7-9 and TRBJ2-3 genes on either side, the full variable domain is DTGVSQNPRHKITKRGQNVTFRCDPISEHNRLYWYRQTLGQGPEFLTYFQNEAQLEKSRLLSDRFSAERPKGSFSTLEIQRTEQGDSAMYLCASSPISDRLKGYTDTQYFGPGTRLTVL.